The next 2 T cell receptor beta chains were all read from a single sample in a study of cytomegalovirus exposure and HLA in healthy donors. The PCR ran on 60 Vbeta and 13 Jbeta primers. Assay used: immunoSEQ multiplex PCR; TCRdb lists only in-frame clones, some missing. The repertoire consists of 150,000 to 200,000 clones, with more than 70% occurring once and the leading ten covering approximately 3%. The sequencing input was PBMCs. These receptors were taken from a male donor in good health and CMV-seronegative.

The chain links TRBV19 to TRBJ2-5; the match to TRBD1 covers 12 bases. CDR3 size: 14 residues. The germline gives CDR1 LNHDA, CDR2 SQIVND (reference sequence). V lost 6 bases and J lost 5; bases outside the gene matches: 4. CDR3 region: CASSRGQGAETQYF. In nucleotides, the CDR3 is TGTGCCAGTAGCCGGGGACAGGGGGCCGAGACCCAGTACTTC.

The CDR3 nucleotides are TGTGCCAGCTCCCACCGGGACAGGCAGATCGAGCAGTACTTC. As protein: CASSHRDRQIEQYF. J is TRBJ2-7 and V is TRBV19; 8 nucleotides agree with TRBD1. The CDR3 runs 14 residues. The germline gives CDR1 LNHDA, CDR2 SQIVND (reference sequence). V lost 9 bases, J lost 6 bases, and 13 bases stayed unmatched. The full variable domain, completed using reference TRBV19 and TRBJ2-7, is DGGITQSPKYLFRKEGQNVTLSCEQNLNHDAMYWYRQDPGQGLRLIYYSQIVNDFQKGDIAEGYSVSREKKESFPLTVTSAQKNPTAFYLCASSHRDRQIEQYFGPGTRLTVT.